The source of this T cell receptor (beta chain) is a study of T cell clones after liver transplantation. For the study at large: Three of the eight recipients were HCV-positive; the rest had non-autoimmune, non-viral transplant indications. Tolerance: complete withdrawal held at least one year, liver enzymes staying within twice normal.

With respect to this clone: No antigen is known for it.

Study-level findings and limits: Small, mixed patient groups and varying post-transplant times limit these conclusions.

Sorting of unstimulated PBMCs yielded separate CD3+CD4+ and CD3+CD8+ fractions. CDR1 SGHRS and CDR2 YFSETQ come from the germline V gene. Trimming left V 3 bases short and J 4 bases short, with 8 bases between. This CDR3 spans 12 amino acids. The method was immunoSEQ multiplex PCR; TCRdb's version includes in-frame clones alone and lacks a portion of them. The sample holds 45,000 to 60,000 clones, 86% seen once. The rearrangement joins TRBV5-1 to TRBJ2-7; D possibly corresponds to TRBD1 (5 bases). The material was CD8+ T cells from blood, obtained 12 months after liver transplant. The source is a human patient who received a liver transplant. The T cells may come from the graft donor. CDR3 DNA sequence: TGCGCCAGCAGCTCCGCAGGGTACGAGCAGTACTTC. Its protein is CASSSAGYEQYF.